The 15 T cell receptor beta chains given below trace back to one sample, sequenced in a study of blood T cell repertoires in COVID-19. The data were produced by immunoSEQ multiplex PCR, yet TCRdb's version contains in-frame clones alone and is incomplete. This sample has 200,000 to 300,000 clones, with about 87% found just once. The source material was peripheral blood. The receptor source for this set is a middle-aged woman who had recovered from COVID-19.

The chain is built from TRBV5-1 and TRBJ1-1; 9 bases align to TRBD1. Germline assignment: CDR1 SGHRS and CDR2 YFSETQ. Losses at the gene ends were 3 bases for V and 5 bases for J; bases not matched to a gene: 5. This CDR3 comprises 14 residues. CDR3 DNA: TGCGCCAGCAGCTCGGGACAGGGTTGGACTGAAGCTTTCTTT. Encoded protein: CASSSGQGWTEAFF. The full variable domain, completed using reference TRBV5-1 and TRBJ1-1, is KAGVTQTPRYLIKTRGQQVTLSCSPISGHRSVSWYQQTPGQGLQFLFEYFSETQRNKGNFPGRFSGRQFSNSRSEMNVSTLELGDSALYLCASSSGQGWTEAFFGQGTRLTVV.

The rearrangement joins TRBV6-5 to TRBJ1-2; 10 bases fit TRBD1. The CDR3 length is 13 residues. Germline V gene lookup returns CDR1 MNHEY and CDR2 SVGAGI. The ends lost 8 bases at V and 8 bases at J; junction bases unmatched: 8. The CDR3 spells CASGLDRGRGYTF. Written as DNA, the CDR3 is TGTGCCAGCGGTCTGGACAGGGGGAGGGGCTACACCTTC.

This rearrangement joins TRBV27 to TRBJ1-3, with 7 bases matching TRBD1. This CDR3 contains 15 residues. The junction had 6 bases not matched to a gene; V was cut back by 5 bases and J by 2 bases. Germline CDR1 MNHEY, CDR2 SMNVEV (reference sequence). As DNA, the CDR3 is TGTGCCAGCAGTCCCCTCGACAGGGCTGGAAACACCATATATTTT. It specifies CASSPLDRAGNTIYF.

This clone was counted between two and nine times. This chain uses TRBV7-2 with TRBJ1-3; tentatively, D is TRBD1 (6 bases). Germline CDR1 reads SGHTA; CDR2 reads FQGNSA. The CDR3 spans 17 residues. V was cut by 4 bases and J by 4 bases, with 20 bases left in between. The CDR3 is CASSSPRGGAGGNTIYF. The DNA of the CDR3 is TGTGCCAGCAGCTCCCCCCGCGGGGGCGCGGGGGGAAACACCATATATTTT.

J is TRBJ1-1 and V is TRBV7-9, with TRBD1 identical over 10 bases. V shed 6 bases, J shed 0 bases, and the junction held 7 bases outside the gene matches. There are 16 residues in the CDR3. The V gene's germline CDR1 is SEHNR and CDR2 FQNEAQ (reference sequence). In DNA form, the CDR3 reads TGTGCCAGCAGTAGACAGGGGGCAACGATGAACACTGAAGCTTTCTTT. The encoded protein is CASSRQGATMNTEAFF.

The CDR3 DNA follows: TGTGCCAGCAGCTTCTGGGGGGACGGAGAGACCCAGTACTTC. Amino acid sequence: CASSFWGDGETQYF. The chain couples TRBV13 to TRBJ2-5; D may be TRBD2 (6 bases). Between the trimmed V and J ends, which lost 3 bases and 4 bases, there was a span of 12 bases. The CDR3 consists of 14 residues. Germline CDR1 reads PRHDT; CDR2 reads FYEKMQ (reference sequence).

This chain links TRBV7-9 with TRBJ1-1, with D perhaps matching TRBD1 (6 bases). Trimming stripped 5 bases from V and 8 bases from J, with 15 bases between. The CDR3 extends over 13 amino acids. Germline CDR1 SEHNR, CDR2 FQNEAQ (reference sequence). The CDR3 nucleotides read TGTGCCAGCAGCGTCCGGGAAACAGGGGAAGCTTTCTTT. Translated, it gives CASSVRETGEAFF.

The chain combines TRBV4-2 with TRBJ2-2; TRBD2 is a possible D gene (5 bases). The CDR3 extends over 16 amino acids. Germline loops: CDR1 LGHNA, CDR2 YNFKEQ. The V end was cut by 0 bases, the J end by 4 bases, with 12 bases between. The CDR3 coding sequence is TGTGCCAGCAGCCAAGATGGTGGACTGGCCACCGGGGAGCTGTTTTTT. The encoded protein is CASSQDGGLATGELFF.

The chain couples TRBV7-2 to TRBJ1-3; the D gene is possibly TRBD1 (5 bases). In germline, CDR1 is SGHTA, CDR2 FQGNSA. V lost 4 bases to trimming and J lost 2 bases, with 9 bases between them. The CDR3 is 14 amino acids. The chain's CDR3 is CASSSGLPGNTIYF. CDR3 sequence (DNA): TGTGCCAGCAGCTCAGGGCTTCCTGGAAACACCATATATTTT.

This sequence joins TRBV9 and TRBJ1-2; a possible D gene is TRBD1 (5 bases). V was shortened by 3 bases and J by 4 bases, with 13 bases between the two germline ends. Germline V lookup: CDR1 SGDLS, CDR2 YYNGEE. The CDR3 loop spans 14 amino acids. The CDR3 DNA sequence: TGTGCCAGCAGCGAAGCAGGGTTTTCCTATGGCTACACCTTC. Its translation is CASSEAGFSYGYTF.

CDR3 nucleotide sequence: TGTGCCAGCAGTTTTGGGGCGCCGCACTCCTACGAGCAGTACTTC. Translation: CASSFGAPHSYEQYF. This chain links TRBV27 with TRBJ2-7, with D perhaps matching TRBD1 (5 bases). Trimming cost V 3 bases and J 0 bases, with 12 bases left between them. Germline V CDR1 and CDR2: MNHEY, SMNVEV (reference sequence). This CDR3 is built from 15 residues.

This chain connects TRBV6-2 or TRBV6-3 to TRBJ2-5, with 7 nucleotides matching TRBD2. The CDR3 loop spans 15 amino acids. Per the germline V gene, CDR1 is MNHEY and CDR2 is SVGEGT. V was clipped by 5 bases and J by 7 bases; unmatched bases: 13. CDR3 loop: CASSPRGLWGGTQYF. The CDR3 DNA reads TGTGCCAGCAGTCCCCGAGGACTGTGGGGGGGGACCCAGTACTTC.

The gene calls are TRBV2 and TRBJ1-2, with 7 bases aligning to TRBD1. The trim removed 3 bases at V and 4 bases at J, leaving 2 bases unmatched. This CDR3 has 13 residues. CDR1 is SNHLY, CDR2 FYNNEI, per germline. The CDR3 DNA follows: TGTGCCAGCAGTGATGGGACAGCCTATGGCTACACCTTC. Residues: CASSDGTAYGYTF.

The V gene is TRBV3-1 (or the pseudogene TRBV3-2), the J gene TRBJ2-3; no reliable D call. The V and J ends lost 6 bases and 4 bases respectively, with 11 bases between them. The CDR3 has 13 residues. The germline CDR1 and CDR2 sequences are LGHDT and YNNKEL (reference sequence). The CDR3 DNA reads TGTGCCAGCAGTCCTAGGTCACCAGATACGCAGTATTTT. This codes for CASSPRSPDTQYF.

This clone was observed once. This chain uses TRBV3-1 (or the pseudogene TRBV3-2) with TRBJ2-1, with 11 bases that match TRBD2. CDR3 length: 17 residues. The ends lost 4 bases at V and 7 bases at J; junction bases unmatched: 12. Looked up from germline, CDR1 is LGHDT and CDR2 is YNNKEL (reference sequence). CDR3 loop: CASSRWVAGGLGNEQFF. CDR3 coding DNA: TGTGCCAGCAGCCGTTGGGTAGCGGGGGGGCTAGGAAATGAGCAGTTCTTC.